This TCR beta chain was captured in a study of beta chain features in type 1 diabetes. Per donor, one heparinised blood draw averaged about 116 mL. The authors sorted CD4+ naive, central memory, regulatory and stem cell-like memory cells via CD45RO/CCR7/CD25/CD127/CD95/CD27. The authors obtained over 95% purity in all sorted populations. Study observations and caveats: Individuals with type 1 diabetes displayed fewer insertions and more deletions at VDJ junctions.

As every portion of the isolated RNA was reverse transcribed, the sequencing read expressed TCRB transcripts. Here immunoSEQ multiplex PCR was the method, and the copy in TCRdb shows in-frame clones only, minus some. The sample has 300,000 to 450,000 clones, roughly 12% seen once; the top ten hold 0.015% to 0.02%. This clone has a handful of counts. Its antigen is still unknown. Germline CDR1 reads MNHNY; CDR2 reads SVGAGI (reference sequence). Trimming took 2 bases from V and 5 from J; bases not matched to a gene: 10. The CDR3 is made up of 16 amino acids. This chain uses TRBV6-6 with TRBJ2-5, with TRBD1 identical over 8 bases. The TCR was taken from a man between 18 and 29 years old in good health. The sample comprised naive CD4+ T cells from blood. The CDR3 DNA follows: TGTGCCAGCAGTTACAGGGGGCAGGGGGCGGGGGAGACCCAGTACTTC. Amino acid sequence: CASSYRGQGAGETQYF.